The present T cell receptor (beta chain) was sequenced within a study of T cells in Graves' hyperthyroidism and ophthalmopathy. Lactation, pregnancy, other autoimmune disease or uncontrolled infection led to exclusion of patients. From RNA transcripts, TCR beta CDR3 regions were amplified. First-round RT-PCR with HTBI primers amplified the TCR CDR3 region. From the multiplex PCR reads, TCRdb called clonotypes with MiXCR, one entry per CDR3 protein. The data contain over 450,000 distinct CDR3 sequences, under 15% of them singletons. The V gene's germline CDR1 is SGHNT and CDR2 YENEEA. This CDR3 contains 15 residues. Trimming at V came to 3 bases and at J to 5 bases, leaving 6 bases not matched to a gene.

The sample consisted of blood. The source of this sequence is a young woman with Graves' hyperthyroidism. The gene calls are TRBV11-3 and TRBJ2-7; 11 nucleotides line up with TRBD2. The CDR3 nucleotides are TGTGCCAGCAGCTTGGGGACTAGCGGCACCCACGAGCAGTACTTC. Protein product: CASSLGTSGTHEQYF.